Listed below are T cell receptor beta chains from one sample, sequenced in a study of a mutant IDH1 vaccine in newly diagnosed glioma. Using immunoSEQ multiplex PCR, the repertoire was profiled, and TCRdb retains in-frame clones only, with some absent. The sample shows tens of thousands of clones, about 80% of them seen only once. Material: peripheral blood mononuclear cells (PBMCs), obtained from a glioma patient treated with radiotherapy, temozolomide or both. The receptor set was obtained from a man between 45 and 60 years old with glioma. Some clones in this sample may be carry-over from other donors' samples. The conserved cysteine and the conserved F or W are not part of the CDR3 here.

cdr3_length v_call cdr3_aa
9 TRBV5-1 ASSSLSGYT
14 TRBV7-6 ASSIGLAGDTGELF
13 TRBV23-1 ASSQSRLHSYEQY
12 TRBV6-1 ASRETDLTYGYT
8 TRBV7-9 ASGQVEQF
12 TRBV7-8 ASIGGTGTDTQY
12 TRBV2 ASSGGMIGDTQY
13 TRBV6-1 ASSGWQGSTDTQY
9 TRBV29-1 SVEGGETQY
11 TRBV11-1 ASSLFNTYEQY
10 TRBV7-9 ASSAGPYGYT
14 TRBV19 ASNGDGHPSTDTQY
14 TRBV7-2 ASSLVGGLSGNTIY
12 TRBV10-3 AIMEGRQANVLT
10 TRBV5-1 ASSPTGDTIY
14 TRBV5-6 ASSYHSWDRGKTQY
13 TRBV7-3 ASRYPGQGSDEQY
12 TRBV5-1 ASSSGLERNEQY
11 TRBV2 ASRGGQGGELF
13 TRBV19 ASSIERAMNTEAF
12 TRBV18 ASSPDRAKNIQY
10 TRBV29-1 SVDELGREQF
11 TRBV14 ASSQEFGGEQY
11 TRBV7-9 ASSLKNTGELF
9 TRBV11-3 ASSLAYEQF
11 TRBV2 ASVGQGQETQY
11 TRBV5-4 ASSLVQQETQY
13 TRBV27 ASSPKTPSNTEAF
13 TRBV5-4 ASSGAGGPNTEAF
12 TRBV4-1 ASSTRNSYNEQF
10 TRBV7-9 ASSLARGEQY
11 TRBV29-1 SARRASGNTIY
15 TRBV4-1 ASSQDHQWANQETQY
12 TRBV7-2 ASSFGGPTDTQY
12 TRBV10-2 ASIGGENTGELF
15 TRBV5-1 ASHVFPGQGANYGYT
14 TRBV9 ASSVKASGDTDTQY
12 TRBV19 ASNGAGGGETQY
11 TRBV19 ASSMRQNQPQH
12 TRBV6-5 ASSIERENTEAF
15 TRBV6-1 ASSGRIGTSGTDTQY
13 TRBV28 ASTPDQRIYNEQF
11 TRBV7-9 ASSSVQGYEQY
10 TRBV5-4 ASRSRQGEQY
13 TRBV30 AWEYGTQDYNEQF